One sample yielded the 24 T cell receptor beta chains listed below, sequenced in a study of T cell responses to AZD1222 COVID-19 vaccine. Profiling relied on immunoSEQ multiplex PCR, and the TCRdb table lists in-frame clones only, not all of them. The sample has more than 120,000 clones; roughly 92% are singletons. The specimen comprised peripheral blood, sampled 28 days after the second AZD1222 dose. The receptor set was obtained from an adult who received the AZD1222 COVID-19 vaccine.

This clone appeared a single time. This sequence joins TRBV19 and TRBJ1-5, with 12 bases identical to TRBD1. Germline V lookup: CDR1 LNHDA, CDR2 SQIVND (reference sequence). The CDR3 has 13 residues. V lost 11 bases to trimming and J lost 6 bases; unmatched junction nucleotides: 5. The CDR3 region has the DNA TGTGCCGGTGGGACAGGGGGCATTCAGCCCCAGCATTTT. Its protein is CAGGTGGIQPQHF.

The gene calls are TRBV7-8 and TRBJ1-2, with D possibly matching TRBD1 (5 bases). CDR3 length: 16 residues. The germline gives CDR1 SGHVS, CDR2 FQNEAQ. Trimming removed 2 bases at V and 6 bases at J, with 19 bases between. The DNA of the CDR3 is TGTGCCAGCAGCTTATTTCCGGGGCCCGGGTCCAATGGCTACACCTTC. The encoded protein is CASSLFPGPGSNGYTF.

This rearrangement joins TRBV5-5 to TRBJ2-1; TRBD1 is a possible D gene (5 bases). V was clipped by 2 bases and J by 5 bases, with 8 bases between them. The CDR3 consists of 13 residues. Per germline, CDR1 SGHKS and CDR2 YYEKEE (reference sequence). This CDR3 reads CASSFQGDNEQFF. CDR3 DNA sequence: TGTGCCAGCAGCTTTCAAGGGGACAATGAGCAGTTCTTC.

J is TRBJ2-2 and V is TRBV4-1; D is ambiguous. Per germline, CDR1 MGHRA and CDR2 YSYEKL. The V end lost 5 bases, the J end lost 6 bases, and 16 bases lay between the germline ends. The CDR3 length is 15 residues. The CDR3 reads CASSTRTGQSGELFF. The CDR3 coding sequence is TGCGCCAGCAGCACCCGGACGGGTCAATCCGGGGAGCTGTTTTTT.

This clone appeared a few times. The chain employs TRBV10-3 and TRBJ1-3; D is unclear. From germline, CDR1 is ENHRY and CDR2 SYGVKD. The CDR3 spans 15 residues. Deletions cut 5 bases from V and 0 bases from J, with 11 bases between. The CDR3 is CAISFDGFSGNTIYF. The CDR3 coding sequence is TGTGCCATCAGTTTTGACGGATTCTCTGGAAACACCATATATTTT.

The rearrangement uses TRBV5-4 and TRBJ1-2, with 7 bases aligning to TRBD1. The germline V gene encodes CDR1 SGHNT and CDR2 YYREEE (reference sequence). The CDR3 is 16 amino acids. V dropped 4 bases and J dropped 1; count of bases not matched to a gene: 10. CDR3 nucleotide sequence: TGTGCCAGCAGCCCGGGCACAGGGGTCAATAACTATGGCTACACCTTC. Translating it yields CASSPGTGVNNYGYTF.

This chain connects TRBV30 to TRBJ2-2; D may correspond to TRBD1 or TRBD2 (6 bases each). The CDR3 is 12 residues long. CDR1 GTSNPN and CDR2 SVGIG come from the germline V gene (reference sequence). V dropped 5 bases and J dropped 6 bases, with 10 bases sitting between them. CDR3 loop: CAWPRGAGELFF. CDR3 DNA sequence: TGTGCCTGGCCGAGGGGGGCCGGGGAGCTGTTTTTT.

V gene TRBV6-2 or TRBV6-3 combines with J gene TRBJ2-1; 12 bases are a match to TRBD2. The CDR3 is made up of 19 amino acids. From germline, CDR1 is MNHEY and CDR2 SVGEGT. The ends lost 0 bases at V and 7 bases at J; junction bases unmatched: 13. The CDR3 DNA sequence: TGTGCCAGCAGTTACTCGATGGTCCTAGCGGGAGGGCCGGGAAATGAGCAGTTCTTC. This sequence encodes CASSYSMVLAGGPGNEQFF.

V usage is TRBV30 and J usage is TRBJ1-1, with D possibly being TRBD1 (5 bases). The V and J ends lost 8 bases and 0 bases respectively, with 13 bases between them. The CDR3 has 13 amino acids. CDR1 is GTSNPN and CDR2 is SVGIG in the germline V gene (reference sequence). The CDR3 here is CARARGLNTEAFF. DNA for the CDR3: TGTGCCCGAGCGAGGGGCCTGAACACTGAAGCTTTCTTT.

The rearrangement uses TRBV4-1 and TRBJ1-1; D is possibly TRBD1 (6 bases). This CDR3 contains 12 residues. The V and J ends lost 4 bases and 7 bases respectively, with 10 bases between them. The germline V gene encodes CDR1 MGHRA and CDR2 YSYEKL. The CDR3: CASSPGDGEAFF. DNA of the CDR3: TGCGCCAGCAGCCCAGGGGACGGTGAAGCTTTCTTT.

The chain uses TRBV18 and TRBJ1-1; 7 nucleotides line up with TRBD1. V was pared by 1 base and J by 4 bases, with 12 bases of the junction left unmatched. The CDR3 consists of 17 residues. Germline V gene lookup returns CDR1 KGHSH and CDR2 LQKENI. The CDR3 region is CASSPRDRTFGSTEAFF. Here the CDR3 DNA reads TGTGCCAGCTCACCACGGGACAGAACCTTCGGAAGCACTGAAGCTTTCTTT.

This chain joins TRBV10-3 and TRBJ2-3, with D hard to call. V was shortened by 3 bases and J by 5 bases, with 15 bases between the two germline ends. Germline lookup yields CDR1 ENHRY and CDR2 SYGVKD. This CDR3 is 15 amino acids long. For the CDR3, the DNA is TGTGCCATCAGTGACCCTTTTCGAACGGGAGATACGCAGTATTTT. Amino acid sequence: CAISDPFRTGDTQYF.

The rearrangement joins TRBV19 to TRBJ2-1; 9 positions agree with TRBD2. The germline gives CDR1 LNHDA, CDR2 SQIVND (reference sequence). This CDR3 is 16 amino acids long. The junction had 10 bases not matched to a gene; V was cut back by 3 bases and J by 7 bases. For the CDR3, the DNA is TGTGCCAGTAGTATGGTACTCGCGGGAGGGGAAAATGAGCAGTTCTTC. Protein product: CASSMVLAGGENEQFF. Variable domain in full (rest from reference TRBV19 and TRBJ2-1): DGGITQSPKYLFRKEGQNVTLSCEQNLNHDAMYWYRQDPGQGLRLIYYSQIVNDFQKGDIAEGYSVSREKKESFPLTVTSAQKNPTAFYLCASSMVLAGGENEQFFGPGTRLTVL.

V gene TRBV7-2 combines with J gene TRBJ2-2; D possibly uses TRBD1 or TRBD2 (5 bases each). Trimming stripped 10 bases from V and 0 bases from J, with 15 bases between. The CDR3 is 15 residues long. Germline CDR1 SGHTA, CDR2 FQGNSA. CDR3 sequence (DNA): TGTGCCACCGGGGCAGGTCAAACGAACACCGGGGAGCTGTTTTTT. It is translated as CATGAGQTNTGELFF. The whole variable domain, remainder taken from reference TRBV7-2 and TRBJ2-2, is GAGVSQSPSNKVTEKGKDVELRCDPISGHTALYWYRQSLGQGLEFLIYFQGNSAPDKSGLPSDRFSAERTGGSVSTLTIQRTQQEDSAVYLCATGAGQTNTGELFFGEGSRLTVL.

V and J are TRBV7-9 and TRBJ1-6; no clear D gene. The ends were cut back, 1 base at V and 10 bases at J, with 5 bases in the middle. CDR1 is SEHNR and CDR2 is FQNEAQ in the germline V gene (reference sequence). The CDR3 has 12 residues. The CDR3 loop reads CASSLVSSPLHF. The CDR3 DNA is TGTGCCAGCAGCTTAGTCTCATCACCCCTCCACTTT. The complete variable domain, with remaining parts taken from reference TRBV7-9 and TRBJ1-6, reads DTGVSQNPRHKITKRGQNVTFRCDPISEHNRLYWYRQTLGQGPEFLTYFQNEAQLEKSRLLSDRFSAERPKGSFSTLEIQRTEQGDSAMYLCASSLVSSPLHFGNGTRLTVT.

This chain connects TRBV19 to TRBJ1-2; D call uncertain. From germline, CDR1 is LNHDA and CDR2 SQIVND (reference sequence). V gave up 1 base and J gave up 6 bases, with 6 bases separating them. The CDR3 has 12 amino acids. The CDR3: CASSIGGNGYTF. Written as DNA, the CDR3 is TGTGCCAGTAGTATAGGAGGGAATGGCTACACCTTC.

The chain links TRBV7-3 to TRBJ2-2, with 7 bases aligning to TRBD1. This CDR3 has 16 amino acids. Germline V gene lookup returns CDR1 SGHTA and CDR2 FQGTGA. With V trimmed by 3 bases and J by 0 bases, 4 bases remained unmatched. The CDR3 here is CASSLDRPANTGELFF. In nucleotides, the CDR3 is TGTGCCAGCAGCTTGGACAGGCCCGCGAACACCGGGGAGCTGTTTTTT. Filled out from reference TRBV7-3 and TRBJ2-2, the complete variable domain reads GAGVSQTPSNKVTEKGKYVELRCDPISGHTALYWYRQSLGQGPEFLIYFQGTGAADDSGLPNDRFFAVRPEGSVSTLKIQRTERGDSAVYLCASSLDRPANTGELFFGEGSRLTVL.

This clone showed up just once. The chain joins TRBV3-1 (or the pseudogene TRBV3-2) to TRBJ2-5; 9 nucleotides agree with TRBD2. The V segment lost 0 bases and the J segment 10 bases; nucleotides outside the gene matches: 9. The length of the CDR3 is 15 residues. Germline CDR1 reads LGHDT; CDR2 reads YNNKEL (reference sequence). CDR3 loop: CASSQETIGTSHQYF. The CDR3 DNA reads as TGTGCCAGCAGCCAAGAGACTATCGGGACTAGCCACCAGTACTTC.

The J gene is TRBJ2-1, the V gene TRBV6-6; possibly TRBD1 or TRBD2 for D (5 bases each). Trimming cost V 0 bases and J 5 bases, with 14 bases left between them. Looked up from germline, CDR1 is MNHNY and CDR2 is SVGAGI (reference sequence). CDR3 length: 16 amino acids. The CDR3 loop reads CASSYSGQPGNNEQFF. Written as DNA, the CDR3 is TGTGCCAGCAGTTACTCGGGGCAGCCGGGGAACAATGAGCAGTTCTTC.

The chain has TRBV27 and TRBJ1-1; no clear D. V lost 5 bases and J 0 bases, leaving 7 bases between the germline ends. Germline V lookup: CDR1 MNHEY, CDR2 SMNVEV (reference sequence). The CDR3 sequence is 13 residues long. CDR3 DNA sequence: TGTGCCAGCAGTCAGACACTGAACACTGAAGCTTTCTTT. This sequence encodes CASSQTLNTEAFF.

Note on this clone: Other DNA sequences in the sample encode the same CDR3. This chain uses TRBV6-5 with TRBJ1-2; the D is unclear. The CDR3 contains 13 residues. The V and J ends lost 3 bases and 2 bases respectively, with 7 bases between them. In germline, CDR1 is MNHEY, CDR2 SVGAGI. The CDR3 region is CASSYGVNYGYTF. In DNA form, the CDR3 reads TGTGCCAGCAGTTATGGGGTAAACTATGGCTACACCTTC.

The chain has TRBV9 and TRBJ1-5; D call uncertain. The V end was cut by 0 bases, the J end by 1 base, with 2 bases between. The CDR3 runs to 13 residues. From germline, CDR1 is SGDLS and CDR2 YYNGEE. The CDR3 DNA sequence: TGTGCCAGCAGCGTAGGGAGCAATCAGCCCCAGCATTTT. It is translated as CASSVGSNQPQHF.

The chain combines TRBV6-6 with TRBJ1-3; 9 positions match TRBD1. V gave up 5 bases and J gave up 4 bases; unmatched junction bases: 6. Per the germline V gene, CDR1 is MNHNY and CDR2 is SVGAGI (reference sequence). The CDR3 contains 15 residues. The CDR3 nucleotides read TGTGCCAGCAGTCCACAGGGGGCCTTGGGAAACACCATATATTTT. Translated, it gives CASSPQGALGNTIYF.

This clone showed up just once. The gene calls are TRBV6-1 and TRBJ1-6, with TRBD1 identical over 9 bases. V was pared by 2 bases and J by 9 bases, with 5 bases of the junction left unmatched. This CDR3 comprises 15 residues. The germline V gene has CDR1 MNHNS and CDR2 SASEGT. The CDR3 reads CASSELGQGTSPLHF. The CDR3 DNA follows: TGTGCCAGCAGTGAACTGGGACAGGGAACTTCACCCCTCCACTTT.